Reported below is one T cell receptor (beta chain). This clonotype occurred many times. Its antigen is not yet known. Within one base of it there is no much larger clone, and no base qualities were kept. The data originate from a study of CD8+CD57+ T cells in acquired aplastic anemia (dated by TCRdb to 2017 to 2018). Regarding the complete study: A mean of approximately 3 ug of DNA, ranging from about 0.2 to 27.4 ug, was extracted from sorted CD4+ and CD8+ cells. CD8+CD57+ expansion was defined as frequency above the mean frequency observed in healthy subjects. General study outcomes and caveats: Patients and healthy controls showed no significant difference in CD8+ Simpson's diversity (P=0.060). About 30 CD8+ CDR3 sequences were found to be shared between patients and controls, but these sequences appeared to be highly expressed in patients and within the immunodominant clones of the patients.

Expansion of CD8+CD57+ cells had been shown by flow cytometry in the patients chosen for sequencing. Severe acquired aplastic anemia was diagnosed in all patients according to International Study of Aplastic Anemia and Agranulocytosis and Camitta criteria. No therapy had been received by the patients at the time of blood sampling. The study deep-sequenced TCR repertoires of sorted CD4+ and CD8+ blood T cells from severe aplastic anemia patients and healthy subjects. Patients were enrolled under clinicaltrials.gov protocols 00001620, 01623167, 00001397, 00071045, 00081523 and 00961064 in the USA. Ficoll-Paque density gradient centrifugation was used to isolate peripheral blood mononuclear cells. Before DNA extraction, CD4+ and CD8+ T cells were sorted by FACS or by magnetic beads. Genomic DNA served as template for TCR beta VDJ combination and CDR3 sequence profiling. An Illumina HiSeq 2000 was the platform used for TCR repertoire sequencing. Processing in the source paper ran as follows. Repertoire assessment relied on Simpson's diversity index, CDR3 size and DJ length profiles, and TRBV/TRBJ rearrangement plots. The immunodominant clone was defined as the most abundant DNA sequence in deep sequencing data. CDR3 amino acid sequences were screened for sharing across subjects and were compared with published repertoires and the VDJdb database. TCRdb ran its own pipeline on the public reads, namely fastp trimming at Q25 and MiXCR clone calling, and kept in-frame beta chains. One record per CDR3 amino acid sequence lists the most common genes and DNA. These V and J calls originate from TCRdb's pipeline instead of the authors' own analysis. This sample lists around 500,000 distinct CDR3 sequences; 25% to 40% were detected once. The ten top clones hold 0.7% to 1% of the sample.

The sample taken for sequencing was sorted CD4+, CD8+, or CD8+CD57+ T cells (not recorded which) from PBMCs. The sequence was obtained from a human donor with aplastic anemia.

The CDR3 amino acid sequence is: CASSATGTLFQPQHF. Here is the DNA: TGTGCCAGCAGTGCTACCGGGACGTTATTTCAACCCCAGCATTTT. Rearrangement joined TRBV6-1 to TRBJ1-5; the D gene is perhaps TRBD1, from 5 matching bases. The CDR3 runs 15 residues from the cysteine to the phenylalanine. Kept here is only the CDR3 DNA, which spans 45 bases and is read in frame from base 1. The V and J ends are trimmed by 4 bases and 10 bases, leaving 20 bases between them. The germline V gene yields MNHNS for CDR1 and SASEGT for CDR2.